The sequence of this T cell receptor beta chain was determined in a study of control samples from healthy donors and cancer patients. Sequenced by immunoSEQ multiplex PCR; TCRdb stores in-frame clones only, minus some. The data show about 96,000 clones, 85% to 95% seen once. The V and J ends lost 5 bases and 0 bases, in that order; junction bases with no gene match: 4. Germline CDR1 is SGHTA and CDR2 is FQGTGA. The CDR3 is 16 residues long. The receptor was derived from a man between 18 and 35 years old in good health. Sequencing was done on a sample of blood. The chain couples TRBV7-3 to TRBJ2-1; 10 nucleotides line up with TRBD2. The CDR3 reads CASSTPSGSSYNEQFF. The CDR3, as DNA: TGTGCCAGCAGCACGCCTAGCGGGAGCTCCTACAATGAGCAGTTCTTC.